A selection of T cell receptor beta chains follows, all from one sample in a study of Ad26.COV2.S vaccination and SARS-CoV-2 variants. Here immunoSEQ multiplex PCR was the method, and the copy in TCRdb shows in-frame clones only, minus some. The data show 300,000 to 350,000 clones, roughly 91% seen once. This specimen was peripheral blood, taken in a trial of Ad26.COV2.S vaccine versus placebo. The receptor source for this set is a person between 18 and 59 years old who received the Ad26.COV2.S COVID-19 vaccine or a placebo. Both conserved end residues are part of each CDR3. A D gene is named only where the DNA matches it firmly. Clone size is shown for a subset of rows, as once, few, many or a class of expanded clone.

cdr3_nt	cdr3_aa	d_call	cdr3_length	clone_size	j_call	v_call
TGTGCCAGCAGCCAAGCAACGCGGGGCCCAGATACGCAGTATTTT	CASSQATRGPDTQYF	.	15	once	TRBJ2-3	TRBV3-1/TRBV3-2
TGCGCCAGCAGCCAAGATCGGGGTCCGGAGACCCAGTACTTC	CASSQDRGPETQYF	.	14	.	TRBJ2-5	TRBV4-1
TGTGCCAGCAGCCTCCGGGGGGGGACAGATACGCAGTATTTT	CASSLRGGTDTQYF	TRBD2	14	.	TRBJ2-3	TRBV7-9
TGTGCCAGCACACCGGGACTAGCGGGTTACAATGAGCAGTTCTTC	CASTPGLAGYNEQFF	TRBD2	15	.	TRBJ2-1	TRBV2
TGTGCCAGCAGTGCCCCTTTTGGGGGCCAGATCTCAACTAATGAAAAACTGTTTTTT	CASSAPFGGQISTNEKLFF	.	19	.	TRBJ1-4	TRBV28
TGTGCCGGCAGTGAAATCCAGGGGGCGTCCCCAGAGACCCAGTACTTC	CAGSEIQGASPETQYF	TRBD1	16	.	TRBJ2-5	TRBV6-1
TGTGCCAGTAGTGTGGACAGCTATAATTCACCCCTCCACTTT	CASSVDSYNSPLHF	.	14	.	TRBJ1-6	TRBV19
TGTGCCAGCAGCGCCGGGCAGCGGGGGAATACAGATACGCAGTATTTT	CASSAGQRGNTDTQYF	TRBD2	16	.	TRBJ2-3	TRBV9
TGTGCCAGCACCCTCGGGGGTAACTCTAACTATGGCTACACCTTC	CASTLGGNSNYGYTF	.	15	once	TRBJ1-2	TRBV7-9
TGTGCCAGTAGTATAGTTGTCGGGGGATCAGGCTACACCTTC	CASSIVVGGSGYTF	.	14	.	TRBJ1-2	TRBV19
TGTGCCAGCAGCTTTGCCTTAGAGACCCAGTACTTC	CASSFALETQYF	.	12	.	TRBJ2-5	TRBV5-4
TGTGCCAGCAGCTTAAGGACTAGCACAGATACGCAGTATTTT	CASSLRTSTDTQYF	.	14	.	TRBJ2-3	TRBV11-2
TGCGCCAGCAGCTTGGAGGGGGAGCTGAACACTGAAGCTTTCTTT	CASSLEGELNTEAFF	.	15	.	TRBJ1-1	TRBV5-1
TGTGCCAGCAGCGTAGGGAATGGGATTGGGGCCGAGCAGTACTTC	CASSVGNGIGAEQYF	.	15	.	TRBJ2-7	TRBV9
TGTGCCAGCAGTTACTCACGGGGATTATCTGGAAACACCATATATTTT	CASSYSRGLSGNTIYF	.	16	.	TRBJ1-3	TRBV6-5
TGTGCCAGCAGCTCCTACCGACAGGGCGGTAGGGAAAAACTGTTTTTT	CASSSYRQGGREKLFF	TRBD1	16	.	TRBJ1-4	TRBV5-8
TGTGCCTGGAGTGCTGGGGCCTCCTACGAGCAGTACTTC	CAWSAGASYEQYF	.	13	.	TRBJ2-7	TRBV30
TGCGCCAGCAGCTTGGATTACCCGGACAGGGGCCAAAACATTCAGTACTTC	CASSLDYPDRGQNIQYF	TRBD1	17	.	TRBJ2-4	TRBV5-1
TGTGCCACCAGTGACCGCGGGATGAACACCGGGGAGCTGTTTTTT	CATSDRGMNTGELFF	.	15	.	TRBJ2-2	TRBV24-1
TGTGCCAGCAGCCGCCGGGACAGCAACTATGGCTACACCTTC	CASSRRDSNYGYTF	TRBD1	14	.	TRBJ1-2	TRBV9
TGTGCCAGCATGGCGGGACAGGGCCGCTTTGGCTACACCTTC	CASMAGQGRFGYTF	TRBD1	14	few	TRBJ1-2	TRBV2
TGTGCCAGCAGCGTACAGGGGTTCTATGGCTACACCTTC	CASSVQGFYGYTF	TRBD1	13	once	TRBJ1-2	TRBV13
TGTGCCTGGAGGCATAGGGGCCGGGAGACCCAGTACTTC	CAWRHRGRETQYF	.	13	.	TRBJ2-5	TRBV30
TGTGCCAGCGCCCTCCAGCGGGAGGGCTCCTACGAGCAGTACTTC	CASALQREGSYEQYF	TRBD2	15	.	TRBJ2-7	TRBV27
TGTGCCAGCAGCTTAGTGGGAGACAGGGACGAGCAGTACTTC	CASSLVGDRDEQYF	TRBD1	14	.	TRBJ2-7	TRBV7-2
TGTGCCAGCAGCACCGGGGGGCCCACCTATGGCTACACCTTC	CASSTGGPTYGYTF	.	14	few	TRBJ1-2	TRBV28
TGTGCCAGCAGCCAAGAGGGGGGTTGGGGGACTTCTAGCACAGATACGCAGTATTTT	CASSQEGGWGTSSTDTQYF	.	19	.	TRBJ2-3	TRBV4-2
TGTGCCAGCAGTTTGGACAGTTCTGGGGGCTACACCTTC	CASSLDSSGGYTF	.	13	.	TRBJ1-2	TRBV12-3/TRBV12-4
TGTGCCAGCCGGGGCCTTAATGAAAAACTGTTTTTT	CASRGLNEKLFF	.	12	.	TRBJ1-4	TRBV12-3/TRBV12-4
TGCGCCAGCAGCCAAGAGGGGTGGGGATCCTCCTACAATGAGCAGTTCTTC	CASSQEGWGSSYNEQFF	.	17	few	TRBJ2-1	TRBV4-1
TGTGCCAGCAGCGCCCCACTAGCGGGGGGTTACGAGCAGTACTTC	CASSAPLAGGYEQYF	TRBD2	15	.	TRBJ2-7	TRBV5-6
TGTGCCAGCAGCCCAGACTCATATGGCTACACCTTC	CASSPDSYGYTF	.	12	few	TRBJ1-2	TRBV3-1/TRBV3-2
TGTGCCAGTAGTATAGGGCGGAGAGCCACTGAAGCTTTCTTT	CASSIGRRATEAFF	.	14	.	TRBJ1-1	TRBV19
TGCGCCAGCAGCCAAGGCTCCTACTCTGGAAACACCATATATTTT	CASSQGSYSGNTIYF	.	15	.	TRBJ1-3	TRBV4-3
TGTGCCAGCAAGGTGAGGGGTGGGGAGTCGGGATCCTACGAGCAGTACTTC	CASKVRGGESGSYEQYF	.	17	.	TRBJ2-7	TRBV27
TGTGCCAGCAGCTCGGGAATTGGAGATACGCAGTATTTT	CASSSGIGDTQYF	.	13	.	TRBJ2-3	TRBV5-4
TGTGCCAGCAGCTTGGGTGATGAGGACACCGGGGAGCTGTTTTTT	CASSLGDEDTGELFF	.	15	.	TRBJ2-2	TRBV7-9
TGTGCCACCGGGGACAGGGGATACAATGAGCAGTTCTTC	CATGDRGYNEQFF	TRBD1	13	.	TRBJ2-1	TRBV24-1
TGTGCCACCAGCAGAGAAGGGGGTCCCTACGAGCAGTACTTC	CATSREGGPYEQYF	.	14	once	TRBJ2-7	TRBV15
TGTGCCAGCAGTTTATTGTCAGGGGGAAGGTCCTACGAGCAGTACTTC	CASSLLSGGRSYEQYF	TRBD1	16	.	TRBJ2-7	TRBV27
TGTGCCAGCAGCTTAGAGGTCCAGGGGGCAGCTGAAGCTTTCTTT	CASSLEVQGAAEAFF	TRBD1	15	.	TRBJ1-1	TRBV7-2
TGTGCCAGTTGGGACAGGGGTTCTGGAAACACCATATATTTT	CASWDRGSGNTIYF	TRBD1	14	.	TRBJ1-3	TRBV19
TGTGCCAGCAGCTTATGGGCGCAGGGGGCAGCCACTGAAGCTTTCTTT	CASSLWAQGAATEAFF	TRBD1	16	.	TRBJ1-1	TRBV7-2
TGCGCCAGCAGCTTGACTCTGACAGGGCCGGGCGAGCAGTACTTC	CASSLTLTGPGEQYF	TRBD1	15	.	TRBJ2-7	TRBV5-1
TGTGCCAGTAGCGTTGCGGCCTTATATAATTCACCCCTCCACTTT	CASSVAALYNSPLHF	.	15	once	TRBJ1-6	TRBV19
TGTGCCAGCAGCTTGGGTATCTCCAGGCAGGGTTACTATGGCTACACCTTC	CASSLGISRQGYYGYTF	.	17	.	TRBJ1-2	TRBV5-6
TGTGCCAGCAGCCATGGAGCGACTAGCGACGGGGGGACCCAGTACTTC	CASSHGATSDGGTQYF	TRBD2	16	.	TRBJ2-5	TRBV7-8
TGTGCCAGCAGAGCCGGACAGGGAGACTCCTACGAGCAGTACTTC	CASRAGQGDSYEQYF	TRBD1	15	.	TRBJ2-7	TRBV5-4
TGTGCCAGCAGTCTCCGGGACGTCCAGTATAATTCACCCCTCCACTTT	CASSLRDVQYNSPLHF	.	16	.	TRBJ1-6	TRBV2
TGCGCCAGCAGCCAAGAGGGGAACGGGGAATGGACTGAAGCTTTCTTT	CASSQEGNGEWTEAFF	.	16	.	TRBJ1-1	TRBV4-3
TGCAGCGGCAGGGACACGCAAGAGACCCAGTACTTC	CSGRDTQETQYF	.	12	.	TRBJ2-5	TRBV29-1
TGTGCCAGCAGCTCACTAGATCAAGCAGATACGCAGTATTTT	CASSSLDQADTQYF	.	14	.	TRBJ2-3	TRBV5-8
TGTGCCAGCAGCTTCGGCATTTACGAGCAGTACTTC	CASSFGIYEQYF	.	12	.	TRBJ2-7	TRBV5-6
TGTGCCAGCAGTGAATACAGGCTCGAGGATCAGCCCCAGCATTTT	CASSEYRLEDQPQHF	.	15	.	TRBJ1-5	TRBV6-1